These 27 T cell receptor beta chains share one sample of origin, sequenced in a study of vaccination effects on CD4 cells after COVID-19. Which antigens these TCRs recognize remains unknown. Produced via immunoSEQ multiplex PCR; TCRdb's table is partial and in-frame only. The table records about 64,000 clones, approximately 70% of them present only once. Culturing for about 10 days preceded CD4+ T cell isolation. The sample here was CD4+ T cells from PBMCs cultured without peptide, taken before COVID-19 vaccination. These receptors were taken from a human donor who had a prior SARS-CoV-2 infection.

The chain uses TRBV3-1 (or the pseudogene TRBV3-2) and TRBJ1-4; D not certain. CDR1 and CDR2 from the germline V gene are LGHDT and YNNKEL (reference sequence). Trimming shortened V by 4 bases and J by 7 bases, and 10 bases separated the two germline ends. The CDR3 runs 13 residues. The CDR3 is CASSPWETEKLFF. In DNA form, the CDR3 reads TGTGCCAGCAGCCCATGGGAGACTGAAAAACTGTTTTTT.

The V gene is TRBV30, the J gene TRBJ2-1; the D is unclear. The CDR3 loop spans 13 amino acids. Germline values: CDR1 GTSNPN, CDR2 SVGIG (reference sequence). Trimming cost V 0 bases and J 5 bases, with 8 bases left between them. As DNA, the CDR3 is TGTGCCTGGAGTGTACCCTCTAACAATGAGCAGTTCTTC. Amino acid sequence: CAWSVPSNNEQFF.

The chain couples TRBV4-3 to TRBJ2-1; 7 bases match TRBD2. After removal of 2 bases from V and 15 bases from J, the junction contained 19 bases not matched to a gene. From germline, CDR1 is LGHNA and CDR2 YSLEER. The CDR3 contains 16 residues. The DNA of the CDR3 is TGCGCCAGCAGCCAAATCAAAATCGGGACTACCTTCGTTCCGTTCTTC. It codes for CASSQIKIGTTFVPFF.

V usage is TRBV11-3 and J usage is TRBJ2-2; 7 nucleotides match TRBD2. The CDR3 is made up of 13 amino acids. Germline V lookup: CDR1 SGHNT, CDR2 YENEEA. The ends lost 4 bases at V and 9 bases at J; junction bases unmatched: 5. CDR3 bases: TGTGCCAGCAGCTCGGGGGGTAACCGGGAGCTGTTTTTT. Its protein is CASSSGGNRELFF.

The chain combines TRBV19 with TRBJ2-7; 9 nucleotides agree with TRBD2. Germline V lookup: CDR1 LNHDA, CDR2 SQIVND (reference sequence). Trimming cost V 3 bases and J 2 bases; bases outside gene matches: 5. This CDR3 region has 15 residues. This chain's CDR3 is CASSIWAGGPYEQYF. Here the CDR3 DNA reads TGTGCCAGTAGTATTTGGGCGGGAGGGCCCTACGAGCAGTACTTC. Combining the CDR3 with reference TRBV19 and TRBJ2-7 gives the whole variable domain DGGITQSPKYLFRKEGQNVTLSCEQNLNHDAMYWYRQDPGQGLRLIYYSQIVNDFQKGDIAEGYSVSREKKESFPLTVTSAQKNPTAFYLCASSIWAGGPYEQYFGPGTRLTVT.

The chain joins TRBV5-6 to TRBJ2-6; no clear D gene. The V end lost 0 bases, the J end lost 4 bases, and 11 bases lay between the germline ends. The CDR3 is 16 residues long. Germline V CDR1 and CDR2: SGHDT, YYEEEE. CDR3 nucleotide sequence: TGTGCCAGCAGCTTGGGATGGGCTGGCGGGGCCAACGTCCTGACTTTC. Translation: CASSLGWAGGANVLTF.

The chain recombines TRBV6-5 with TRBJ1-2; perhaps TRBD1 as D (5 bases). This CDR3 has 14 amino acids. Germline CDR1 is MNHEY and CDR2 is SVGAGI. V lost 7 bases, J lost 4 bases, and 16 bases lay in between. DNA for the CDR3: TGTGCCAGCAAGGACCCCCAGGGAGGCTATGGCTACACCTTC. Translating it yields CASKDPQGGYGYTF.

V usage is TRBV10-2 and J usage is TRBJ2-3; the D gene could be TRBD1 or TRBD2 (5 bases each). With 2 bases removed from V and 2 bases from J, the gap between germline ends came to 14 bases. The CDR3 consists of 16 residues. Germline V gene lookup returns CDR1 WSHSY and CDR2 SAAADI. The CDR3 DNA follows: TGCGCCAGCAGTGAGCGGAGTGAGGGGATCACAGATACGCAGTATTTT. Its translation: CASSERSEGITDTQYF.

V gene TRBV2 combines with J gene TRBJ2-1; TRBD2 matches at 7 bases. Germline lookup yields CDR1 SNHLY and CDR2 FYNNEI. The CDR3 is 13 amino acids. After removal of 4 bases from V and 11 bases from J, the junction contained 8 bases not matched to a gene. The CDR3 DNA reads TGTGCCAGCAGTGGGGAGGGTAGGGGAAAGCAGTTCTTC. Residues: CASSGEGRGKQFF.

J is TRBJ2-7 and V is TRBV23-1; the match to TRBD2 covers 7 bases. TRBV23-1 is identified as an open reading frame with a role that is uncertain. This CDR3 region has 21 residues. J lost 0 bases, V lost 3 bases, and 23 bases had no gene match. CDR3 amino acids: CASSHETAGTLPTGYSYEQYF. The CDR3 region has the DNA TGCGCCAGCAGTCATGAGACAGCGGGAACGCTCCCGACTGGGTACTCCTACGAGCAGTACTTC.

The CDR3 is CASSYLLAEETQYF. CDR3 nucleotide sequence: TGTGCCAGCAGTTATCTCCTAGCGGAAGAGACCCAGTACTTC. The J gene is TRBJ2-5, the V gene TRBV2, with 7 bases fitting TRBD2. CDR1 and CDR2 (germline): SNHLY, FYNNEI. The ends lost 5 bases at V and 3 bases at J; junction bases unmatched: 6. The CDR3 totals 14 residues.

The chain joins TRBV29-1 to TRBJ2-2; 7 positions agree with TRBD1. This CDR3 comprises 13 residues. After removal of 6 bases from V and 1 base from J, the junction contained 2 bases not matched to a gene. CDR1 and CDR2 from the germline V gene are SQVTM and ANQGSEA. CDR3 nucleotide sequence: TGCAGCGTGGGGGACAGGAACACCGGGGAGCTGTTTTTT. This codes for CSVGDRNTGELFF.

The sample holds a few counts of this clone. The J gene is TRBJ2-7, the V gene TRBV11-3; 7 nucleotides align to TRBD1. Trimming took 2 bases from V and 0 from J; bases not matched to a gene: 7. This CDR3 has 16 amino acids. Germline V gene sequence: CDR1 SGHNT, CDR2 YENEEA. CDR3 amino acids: CASSLSLGGDSYEQYF. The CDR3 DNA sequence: TGTGCCAGCAGCTTATCCCTAGGGGGCGACTCCTACGAGCAGTACTTC.

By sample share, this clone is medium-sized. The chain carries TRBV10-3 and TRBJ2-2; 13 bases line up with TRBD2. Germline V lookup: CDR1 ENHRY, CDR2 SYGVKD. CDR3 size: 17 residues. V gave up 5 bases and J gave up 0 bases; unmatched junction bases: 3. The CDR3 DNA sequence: TGTGCCATCAGTCCGACTAGCGGGGGGCCGAACACCGGGGAGCTGTTTTTT. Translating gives CAISPTSGGPNTGELFF.

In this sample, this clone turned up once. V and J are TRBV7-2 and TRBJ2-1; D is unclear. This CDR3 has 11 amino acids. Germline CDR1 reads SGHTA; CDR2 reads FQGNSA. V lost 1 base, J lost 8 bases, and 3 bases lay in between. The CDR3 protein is CASSLVHEQFF. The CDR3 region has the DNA TGTGCCAGCAGCTTAGTTCATGAGCAGTTCTTC.

The CDR3, as DNA: TGTGCCAGCAGCTTATCGAGGGAAGACTATGGCTACACCTTC. It encodes CASSLSREDYGYTF. The rearrangement links TRBV7-2 to TRBJ1-2; no clear D gene. The CDR3 is 14 residues long. Germline CDR1 reads SGHTA; CDR2 reads FQGNSA. V shed 2 bases and J shed 3 bases, with 10 bases lying between them.

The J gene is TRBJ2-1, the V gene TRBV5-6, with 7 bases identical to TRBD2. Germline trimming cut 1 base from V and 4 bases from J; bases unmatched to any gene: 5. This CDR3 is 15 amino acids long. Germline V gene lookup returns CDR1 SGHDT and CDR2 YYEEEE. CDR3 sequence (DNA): TGTGCCAGCAGCTTGTTTGGGGGGGAGTACAATGAGCAGTTCTTC. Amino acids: CASSLFGGEYNEQFF.

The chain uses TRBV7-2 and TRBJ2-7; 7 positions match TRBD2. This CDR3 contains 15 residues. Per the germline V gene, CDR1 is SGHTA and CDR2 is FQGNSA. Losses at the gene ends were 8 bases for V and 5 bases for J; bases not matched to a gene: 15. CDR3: CASRLSGGRLHEQYF. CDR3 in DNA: TGTGCCAGCCGCCTCTCGGGCGGGAGACTCCACGAGCAGTACTTC. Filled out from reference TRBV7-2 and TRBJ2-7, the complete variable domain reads GAGVSQSPSNKVTEKGKDVELRCDPISGHTALYWYRQSLGQGLEFLIYFQGNSAPDKSGLPSDRFSAERTGGSVSTLTIQRTQQEDSAVYLCASRLSGGRLHEQYFGPGTRLTVT.

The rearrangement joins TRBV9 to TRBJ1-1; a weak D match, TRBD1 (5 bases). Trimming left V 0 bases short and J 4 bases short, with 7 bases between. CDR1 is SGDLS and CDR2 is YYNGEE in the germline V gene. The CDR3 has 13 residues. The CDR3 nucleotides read TGTGCCAGCAGCGTAGGGGGGTTCACTGAAGCTTTCTTT. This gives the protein CASSVGGFTEAFF.

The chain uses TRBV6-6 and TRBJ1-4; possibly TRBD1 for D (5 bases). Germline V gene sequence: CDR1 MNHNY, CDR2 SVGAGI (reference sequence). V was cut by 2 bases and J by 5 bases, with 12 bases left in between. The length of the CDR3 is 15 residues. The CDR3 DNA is TGTGCCAGCAGTTACCCGACCGGGGGGAATGAAAAACTGTTTTTT. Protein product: CASSYPTGGNEKLFF.

CDR3 amino acids: CASSSRVADTQYF. The CDR3 DNA is TGTGCCAGCAGCTCGAGGGTGGCAGATACGCAGTATTTT. The chain joins TRBV7-2 to TRBJ2-3; a possible D gene is TRBD2 (5 bases). The CDR3 runs to 13 residues. Germline V lookup: CDR1 SGHTA, CDR2 FQGNSA. V dropped 4 bases and J dropped 4 bases, with 9 bases sitting between them.

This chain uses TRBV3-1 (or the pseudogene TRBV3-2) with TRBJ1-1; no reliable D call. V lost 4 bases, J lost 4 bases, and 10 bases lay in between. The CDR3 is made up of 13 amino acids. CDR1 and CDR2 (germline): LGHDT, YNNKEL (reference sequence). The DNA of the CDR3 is TGTGCCAGCAGCCGGGAGGGCTCCACTGAAGCTTTCTTT. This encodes CASSREGSTEAFF.

CDR3 region: CASSQEPRGAYNEQFF. Written as DNA, the CDR3 is TGTGCCAGCAGCCAAGAGCCCCGCGGAGCTTACAATGAGCAGTTCTTC. This rearrangement joins TRBV4-2 to TRBJ2-1; D ambiguous. This CDR3 is built from 16 residues. V lost 0 bases and J 4 bases, leaving 13 bases between the germline ends. Germline V lookup: CDR1 LGHNA, CDR2 YNFKEQ.

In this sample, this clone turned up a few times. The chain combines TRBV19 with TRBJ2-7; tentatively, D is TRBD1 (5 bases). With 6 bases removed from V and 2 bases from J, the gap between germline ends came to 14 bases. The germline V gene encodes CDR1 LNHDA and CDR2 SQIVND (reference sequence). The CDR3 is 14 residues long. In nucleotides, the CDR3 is TGTGCCAGTAGCCCAGGGTATTCAACCTACGAGCAGTACTTC. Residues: CASSPGYSTYEQYF.

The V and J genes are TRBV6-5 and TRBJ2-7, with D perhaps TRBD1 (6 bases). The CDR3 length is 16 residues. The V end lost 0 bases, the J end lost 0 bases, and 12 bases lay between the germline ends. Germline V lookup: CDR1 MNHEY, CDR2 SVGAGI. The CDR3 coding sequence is TGTGCCAGCAGTTACTCTGACAGGCGGAGCTCCTACGAGCAGTACTTC. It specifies CASSYSDRRSSYEQYF.

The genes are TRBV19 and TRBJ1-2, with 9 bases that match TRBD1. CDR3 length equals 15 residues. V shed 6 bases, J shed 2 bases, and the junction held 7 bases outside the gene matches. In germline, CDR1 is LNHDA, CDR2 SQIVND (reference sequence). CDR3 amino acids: CASSYRTGVNYGYTF. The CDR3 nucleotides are TGTGCCAGTAGCTACCGGACAGGGGTCAACTATGGCTACACCTTC.

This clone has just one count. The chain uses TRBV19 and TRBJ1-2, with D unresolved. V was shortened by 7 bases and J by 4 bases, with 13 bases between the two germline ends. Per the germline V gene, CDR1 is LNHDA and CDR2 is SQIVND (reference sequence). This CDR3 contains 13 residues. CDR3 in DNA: TGTGCCAGTAAATCCGGGATTGCCTATGGCTACACCTTC. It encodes CASKSGIAYGYTF.